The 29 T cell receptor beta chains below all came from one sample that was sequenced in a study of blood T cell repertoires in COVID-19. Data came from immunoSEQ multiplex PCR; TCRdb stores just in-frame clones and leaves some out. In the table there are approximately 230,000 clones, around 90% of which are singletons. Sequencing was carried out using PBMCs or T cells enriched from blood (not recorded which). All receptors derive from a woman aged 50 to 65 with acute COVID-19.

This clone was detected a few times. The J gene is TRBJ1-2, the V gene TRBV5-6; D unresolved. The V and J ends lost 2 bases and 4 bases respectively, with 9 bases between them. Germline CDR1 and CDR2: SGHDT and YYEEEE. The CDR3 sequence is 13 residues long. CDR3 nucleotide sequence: TGTGCCAGCAGCTTCAAGCAATCCTATGGCTACACCTTC. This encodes CASSFKQSYGYTF.

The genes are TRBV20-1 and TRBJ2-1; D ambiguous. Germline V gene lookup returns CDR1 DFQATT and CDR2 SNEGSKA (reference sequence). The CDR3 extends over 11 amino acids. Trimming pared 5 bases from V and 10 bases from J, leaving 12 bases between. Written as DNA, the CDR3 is TGCAGTGCTCAGGCCAGTCACGAGCAGTTCTTC. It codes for CSAQASHEQFF.

Here the CDR3 DNA reads TGTGCCAGCAGCCCGATAGATTCTGGAAACACCATATATTTT. Amino acid sequence: CASSPIDSGNTIYF. The chain couples TRBV28 to TRBJ1-3; no reliable D call. The CDR3 is 14 amino acids. Germline V CDR1 and CDR2: MDHEN, SYDVKM. V lost 6 bases, J lost 1 base, and 10 bases lay in between.

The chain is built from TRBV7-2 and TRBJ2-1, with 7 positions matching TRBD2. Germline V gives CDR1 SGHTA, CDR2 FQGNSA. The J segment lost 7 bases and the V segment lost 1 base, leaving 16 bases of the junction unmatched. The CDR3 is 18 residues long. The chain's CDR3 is CASSLVGLGLGSTNEQFF. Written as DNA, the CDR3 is TGTGCCAGCAGCTTAGTAGGGCTAGGACTAGGATCGACAAATGAGCAGTTCTTC.

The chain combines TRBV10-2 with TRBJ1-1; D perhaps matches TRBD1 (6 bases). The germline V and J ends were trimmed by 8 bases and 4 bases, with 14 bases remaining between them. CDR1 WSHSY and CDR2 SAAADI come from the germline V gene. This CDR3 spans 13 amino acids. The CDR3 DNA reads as TGCGCCAGCCAAATTGGGGGGGCCACTGAAGCTTTCTTT. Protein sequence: CASQIGGATEAFF.

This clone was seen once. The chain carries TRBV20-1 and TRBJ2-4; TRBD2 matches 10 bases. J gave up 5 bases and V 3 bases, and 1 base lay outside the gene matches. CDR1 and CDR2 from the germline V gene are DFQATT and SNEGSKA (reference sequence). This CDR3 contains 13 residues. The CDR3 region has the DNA TGCAGTGCTAGTGGACTAGCGGAAAACATTCAGTACTTC. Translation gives CSASGLAENIQYF.

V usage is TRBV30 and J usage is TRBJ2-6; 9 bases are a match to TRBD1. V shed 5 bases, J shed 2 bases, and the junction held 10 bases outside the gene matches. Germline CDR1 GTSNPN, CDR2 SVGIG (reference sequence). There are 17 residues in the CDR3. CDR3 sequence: CAWDAGTGRTGANVLTF. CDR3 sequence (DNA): TGTGCCTGGGACGCCGGGACAGGGAGAACTGGGGCCAACGTCCTGACTTTC.

The CDR3: CASSYGAYSGNTIYF. The CDR3, as DNA: TGTGCCAGCAGTTACGGTGCCTACTCTGGAAACACCATATATTTT. The chain combines TRBV6-5 with TRBJ1-3; no clear D gene. Germline V lookup: CDR1 MNHEY, CDR2 SVGAGI. This CDR3 is 15 amino acids long. The V end lost 2 bases, the J end lost 0 bases, and 8 bases lay between the germline ends.

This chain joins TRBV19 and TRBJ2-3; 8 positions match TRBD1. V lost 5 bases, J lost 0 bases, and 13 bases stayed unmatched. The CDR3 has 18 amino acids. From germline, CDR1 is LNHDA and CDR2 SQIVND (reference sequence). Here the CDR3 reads CASSSTVGQGLSTDTQYF. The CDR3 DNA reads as TGTGCCAGTAGTTCGACCGTCGGACAGGGCCTTAGCACAGATACGCAGTATTTT.

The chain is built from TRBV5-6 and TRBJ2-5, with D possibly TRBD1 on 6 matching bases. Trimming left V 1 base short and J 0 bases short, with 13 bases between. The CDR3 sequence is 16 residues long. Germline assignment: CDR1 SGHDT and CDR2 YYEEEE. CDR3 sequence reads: CASSLIGRTDQETQYF. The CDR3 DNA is TGTGCCAGCAGCTTGATCGGACGGACAGACCAAGAGACCCAGTACTTC.

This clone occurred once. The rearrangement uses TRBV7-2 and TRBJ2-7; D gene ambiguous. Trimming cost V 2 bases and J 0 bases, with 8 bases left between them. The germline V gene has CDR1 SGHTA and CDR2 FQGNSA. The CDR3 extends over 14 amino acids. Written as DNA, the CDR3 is TGTGCCAGCAGCTTAAAGCTAGTCTCCTACGAGCAGTACTTC. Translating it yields CASSLKLVSYEQYF.

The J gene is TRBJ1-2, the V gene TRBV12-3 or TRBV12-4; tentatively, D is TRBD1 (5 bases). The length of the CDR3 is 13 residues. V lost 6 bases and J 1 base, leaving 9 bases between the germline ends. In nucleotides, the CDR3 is TGTGCCAGCAGCCATGACAGTAACTATGGCTACACCTTC. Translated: CASSHDSNYGYTF.

The CDR3 sequence is CASSYTSGRGETQYF. CDR3 coding DNA: TGTGCCAGCAGTTATACTAGCGGGAGGGGAGAGACCCAGTACTTC. J is TRBJ2-5 and V is TRBV7-2; 13 bases map to TRBD2. V gave up 6 bases and J gave up 4 bases; unmatched junction bases: 5. This CDR3 has 15 amino acids. Looked up from germline, CDR1 is SGHTA and CDR2 is FQGNSA.

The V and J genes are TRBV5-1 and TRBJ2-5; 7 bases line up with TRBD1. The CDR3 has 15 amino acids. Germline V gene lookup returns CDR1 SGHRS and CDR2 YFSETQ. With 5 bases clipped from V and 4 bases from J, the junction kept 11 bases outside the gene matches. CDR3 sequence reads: CASSLYGQVGETQYF. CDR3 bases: TGCGCCAGCAGTCTCTATGGACAGGTGGGAGAGACCCAGTACTTC.

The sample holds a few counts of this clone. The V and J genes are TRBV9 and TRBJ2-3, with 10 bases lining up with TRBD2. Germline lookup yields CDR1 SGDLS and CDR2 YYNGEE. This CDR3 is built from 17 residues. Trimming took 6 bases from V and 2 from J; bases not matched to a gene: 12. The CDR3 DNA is TGTGCCAGCAACCCCGCCGGGCTAGCGGGAGACACAGATACGCAGTATTTT. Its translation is CASNPAGLAGDTDTQYF.

The CDR3 DNA sequence: TGCGCCAGCAGCCAAGAAAGGACAGGGGGCCTCGGCCGCACAGATACGCAGTATTTT. This translates into CASSQERTGGLGRTDTQYF. The rearrangement joins TRBV4-3 to TRBJ2-3; 11 bases fit TRBD1. V shed 0 bases, J shed 1 base, and the junction held 9 bases outside the gene matches. The CDR3 consists of 19 residues. Germline CDR1 and CDR2: LGHNA and YSLEER.

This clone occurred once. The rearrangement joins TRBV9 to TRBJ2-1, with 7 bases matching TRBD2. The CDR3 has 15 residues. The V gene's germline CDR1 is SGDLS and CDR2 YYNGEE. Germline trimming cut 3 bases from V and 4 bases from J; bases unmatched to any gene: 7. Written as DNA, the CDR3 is TGTGCCAGCAGCGCTAATAGCGGGCCTTACAATGAGCAGTTCTTC. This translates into CASSANSGPYNEQFF.

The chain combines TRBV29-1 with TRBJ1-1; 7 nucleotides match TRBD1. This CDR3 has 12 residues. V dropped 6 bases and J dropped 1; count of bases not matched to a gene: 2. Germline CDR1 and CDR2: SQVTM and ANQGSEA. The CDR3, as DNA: TGCAGCGTGGGGACAGCGAACACTGAAGCTTTCTTT. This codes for CSVGTANTEAFF. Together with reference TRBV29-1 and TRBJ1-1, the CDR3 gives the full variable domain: SAVISQKPSRDICQRGTSLTIQCQVDSQVTMMFWYRQQPGQSLTLIATANQGSEATYESGFVIDKFPISRPNLTFSTLTVSNMSPEDSSIYLCSVGTANTEAFFGQGTRLTVV.

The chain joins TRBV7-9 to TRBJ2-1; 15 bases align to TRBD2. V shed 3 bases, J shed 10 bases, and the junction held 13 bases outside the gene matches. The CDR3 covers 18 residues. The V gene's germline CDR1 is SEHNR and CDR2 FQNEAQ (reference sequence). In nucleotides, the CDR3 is TGTGCCAGCAGCTTTAGTTGGAGGGGACTAGCGGGAGGCGGGGAGCAGTTCTTC. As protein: CASSFSWRGLAGGGEQFF.

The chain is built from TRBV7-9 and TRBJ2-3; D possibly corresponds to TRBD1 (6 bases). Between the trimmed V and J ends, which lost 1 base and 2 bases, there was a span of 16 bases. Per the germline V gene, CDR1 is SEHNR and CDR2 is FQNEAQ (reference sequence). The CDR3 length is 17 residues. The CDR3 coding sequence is TGTGCCAGCAGCTTAGGGCCGGGCAGGGGTGACACAGATACGCAGTATTTT. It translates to CASSLGPGRGDTDTQYF.

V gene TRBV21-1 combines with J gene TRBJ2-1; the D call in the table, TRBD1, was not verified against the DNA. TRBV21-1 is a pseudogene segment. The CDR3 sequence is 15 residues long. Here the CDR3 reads CASSKEGLGANEQFF. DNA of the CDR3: TGTGCCAGCAGCAAAGAAGGATTAGGGGCCAATGAGCAGTTCTTC.

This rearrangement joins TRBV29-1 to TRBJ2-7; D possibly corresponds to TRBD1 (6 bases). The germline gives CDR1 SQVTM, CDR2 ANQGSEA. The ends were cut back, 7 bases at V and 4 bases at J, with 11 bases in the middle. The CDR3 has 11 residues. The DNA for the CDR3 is TGCAGCGGAAGGACAGAATACGAGCAGTACTTC. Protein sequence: CSGRTEYEQYF.

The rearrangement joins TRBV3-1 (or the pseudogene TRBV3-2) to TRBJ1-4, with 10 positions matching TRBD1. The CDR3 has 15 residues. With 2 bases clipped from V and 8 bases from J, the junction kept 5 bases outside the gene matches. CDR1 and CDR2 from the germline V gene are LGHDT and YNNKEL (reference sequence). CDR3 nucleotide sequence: TGTGCCAGCAGCCAAACCGGGACAGGGGACGAAAAACTGTTTTTT. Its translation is CASSQTGTGDEKLFF.

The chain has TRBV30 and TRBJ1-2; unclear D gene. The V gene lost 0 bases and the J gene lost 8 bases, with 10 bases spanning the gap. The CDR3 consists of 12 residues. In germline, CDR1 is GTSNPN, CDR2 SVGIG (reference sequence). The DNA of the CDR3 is TGTGCCTGGAGTGTCGAGGATAAGGGCTACACCTTC. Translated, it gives CAWSVEDKGYTF.

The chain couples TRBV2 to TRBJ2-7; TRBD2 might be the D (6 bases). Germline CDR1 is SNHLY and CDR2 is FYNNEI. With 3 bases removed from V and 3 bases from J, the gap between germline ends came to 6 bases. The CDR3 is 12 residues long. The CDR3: CASSERGYEQYF. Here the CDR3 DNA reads TGTGCCAGCAGTGAGCGGGGCTACGAGCAGTACTTC.

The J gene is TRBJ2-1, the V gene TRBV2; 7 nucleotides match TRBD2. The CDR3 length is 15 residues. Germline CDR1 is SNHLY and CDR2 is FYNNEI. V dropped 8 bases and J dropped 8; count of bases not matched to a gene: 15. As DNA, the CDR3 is TGTGCCAGCGTCCTAGGGAGCGGGGTTTGGGATGAGCAGTTCTTC. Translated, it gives CASVLGSGVWDEQFF. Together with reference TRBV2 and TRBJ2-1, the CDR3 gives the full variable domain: EPEVTQTPSHQVTQMGQEVILRCVPISNHLYFYWYRQILGQKVEFLVSFYNNEISEKSEIFDDQFSVERPDGSNFTLKIRSTKLEDSAMYFCASVLGSGVWDEQFFGPGTRLTVL.

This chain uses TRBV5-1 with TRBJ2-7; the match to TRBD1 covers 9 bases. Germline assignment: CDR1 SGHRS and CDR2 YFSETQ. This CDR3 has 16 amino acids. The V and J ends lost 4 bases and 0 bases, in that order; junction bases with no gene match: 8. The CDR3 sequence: CASSARGQGISYEQYF. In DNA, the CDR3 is TGCGCCAGCAGCGCTCGAGGACAGGGGATCTCCTACGAGCAGTACTTC.

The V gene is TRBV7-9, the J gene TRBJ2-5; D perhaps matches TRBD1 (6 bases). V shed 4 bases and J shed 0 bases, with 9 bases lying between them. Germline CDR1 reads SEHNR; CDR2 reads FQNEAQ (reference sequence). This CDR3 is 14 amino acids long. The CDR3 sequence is CASSWGHHQETQYF. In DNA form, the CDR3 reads TGTGCCAGCAGCTGGGGACATCACCAAGAGACCCAGTACTTC.

CDR3 sequence: CASSQTDRGRSYNEQFF. For the CDR3, the DNA is TGCGCCAGCAGTCAAACCGACAGGGGACGCTCCTACAATGAGCAGTTCTTC. V usage is TRBV23-1 and J usage is TRBJ2-1; the match to TRBD1 covers 8 bases. TRBV23-1 is designated an ORF whose function remains uncertain. The CDR3 extends over 17 amino acids. Trimming at V came to 2 bases and at J to 0 bases, leaving 6 bases not matched to a gene.